This paragraph covers one T cell receptor beta chain sequence. The sample belongs to a study of blood T cell repertoires in COVID-19. Study in general: Researchers got acute and convalescent COVID-19 samples from the United States, Italy and Spain. T cells, B-cell-depleted T cells, or PBMCs supplied cDNA or gDNA.

Original data processing: Reference gene primer amplification gave estimated nucleated cell counts. Libraries were prepared by immunoSEQ multiplex PCR; TCRdb keeps only in-frame clonotypes and omits some of them. For V, J and clone size, that table is used; D and trimming come from the DNA. The profile shows about 78,000 clones, approximately 89% of them singletons. CDR3 length: 14 amino acids. The ends lost 7 bases at V and 5 bases at J; junction bases unmatched: 9. CDR1 SGHTA and CDR2 FQGNSA come from the germline V gene. The sample comprised peripheral blood. The receptor's source is a man aged 50 to 60 with active or convalescent COVID-19. The V call is TRBV7-2, the J call TRBJ2-5; the match to TRBD2 covers 8 bases. The CDR3 spells CASIPRGGIETQYF. The CDR3 DNA reads as TGTGCCAGCATCCCCCGGGGGGGTATCGAGACCCAGTACTTC.